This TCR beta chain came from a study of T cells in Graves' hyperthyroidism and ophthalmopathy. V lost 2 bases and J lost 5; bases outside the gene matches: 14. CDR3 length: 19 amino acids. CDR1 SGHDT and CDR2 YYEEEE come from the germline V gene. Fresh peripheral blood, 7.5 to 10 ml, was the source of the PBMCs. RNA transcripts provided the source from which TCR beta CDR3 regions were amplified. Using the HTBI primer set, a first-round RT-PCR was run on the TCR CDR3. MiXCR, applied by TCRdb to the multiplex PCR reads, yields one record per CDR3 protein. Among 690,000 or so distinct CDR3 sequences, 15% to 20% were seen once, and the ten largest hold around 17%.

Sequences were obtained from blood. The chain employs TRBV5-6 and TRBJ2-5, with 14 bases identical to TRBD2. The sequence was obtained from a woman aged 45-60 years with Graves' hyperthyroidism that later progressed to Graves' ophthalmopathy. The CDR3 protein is CASSFFLPGLAGVEETQYF. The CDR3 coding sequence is TGTGCCAGCAGCTTTTTTTTGCCGGGACTAGCGGGGGTTGAGGAGACCCAGTACTTC.